Presented here are 12 T cell receptor beta chains from one specimen sequenced in a study of cytomegalovirus exposure and HLA in healthy donors. Primers included in the PCR were 60 Vbeta and 13 Jbeta primers. The data were produced by immunoSEQ multiplex PCR, yet TCRdb's version contains in-frame clones alone and is incomplete. The table shows 100,000 to 150,000 clones, with approximately 87% occurring only once. The sequenced sample was PBMCs. The receptors were gathered from a man aged 18 to 30 in good health and CMV-seropositive.

The chain recombines TRBV6-5 with TRBJ1-1; D might be TRBD1 (6 bases). The V gene lost 2 bases and the J gene lost 9 bases, with 16 bases spanning the gap. The CDR3 runs to 14 residues. Germline V gives CDR1 MNHEY, CDR2 SVGAGI. The DNA of the CDR3 is TGTGCCAGCAGTTACGGGGGCTCCGCAGGGCAAGCTTTCTTT. Encoded protein: CASSYGGSAGQAFF.

The rearrangement uses TRBV6-1 and TRBJ2-7, with a tentative D call TRBD1 (5 bases). This CDR3 has 15 residues. The V end was cut by 5 bases, the J end by 1 base, with 15 bases between. Germline lookup yields CDR1 MNHNS and CDR2 SASEGT. Here the CDR3 DNA reads TGTGCCAGCAGTACTATGGGGCTGGGATCCTACGAGCAGTACTTC. It codes for CASSTMGLGSYEQYF.

The V and J genes are TRBV15 and TRBJ2-1; 8 nucleotides align to TRBD2. With 1 base clipped from V and 5 bases from J, the junction kept 7 bases outside the gene matches. This CDR3 is built from 16 residues. CDR1 is LNHNV, CDR2 YYDKDF, per germline (reference sequence). The CDR3 here is CATSRVQRGTNNEQFF. The CDR3 DNA reads as TGTGCCACCAGCAGAGTTCAGCGGGGGACCAACAATGAGCAGTTCTTC.

The chain links TRBV5-4 to TRBJ2-3, with 8 bases identical to TRBD1. Germline loops: CDR1 SGHNT, CDR2 YYREEE (reference sequence). This CDR3 is built from 16 residues. V shed 3 bases, J shed 6 bases, and the junction held 12 bases outside the gene matches. The CDR3 DNA reads as TGTGCCAGCAGCTATGGGGGGCAGGGGGCAGGTGATACGCAGTATTTT. The encoded protein is CASSYGGQGAGDTQYF.

The CDR3 DNA sequence: TGTGCCAGCAGGGACAGGGGGTATTCCTACGAGCAGTACTTC. It specifies CASRDRGYSYEQYF. The V and J genes are TRBV27 and TRBJ2-7, with 10 bases fitting TRBD1. Looked up from germline, CDR1 is MNHEY and CDR2 is SMNVEV (reference sequence). This CDR3 spans 14 amino acids. V was pared by 6 bases and J by 1 base, with 3 bases of the junction left unmatched.

The DNA for the CDR3 is TGTGCCAGCAGCTTTTTCACCGGTTCCGAGCAGTACTTC. This codes for CASSFFTGSEQYF. The chain couples TRBV28 to TRBJ2-7; no clear D gene. CDR1 is MDHEN and CDR2 is SYDVKM in the germline V gene. The CDR3 contains 13 residues. V dropped 6 bases and J dropped 6 bases, with 15 bases sitting between them.

The chain links TRBV7-6 to TRBJ1-6, with 7 bases identical to TRBD1. Germline CDR1 reads SGHVS; CDR2 reads FNYEAQ. The CDR3 extends over 16 amino acids. V was clipped by 3 bases and J by 10 bases; unmatched bases: 12. The CDR3 DNA reads TGTGCCAGCAGCTTCGACAGGGCACCGCTGGGGTCACCCCTCCACTTT. Protein product: CASSFDRAPLGSPLHF.

This clone was detected once. The chain is built from TRBV19 and TRBJ1-1; the D gene is possibly TRBD1 (6 bases). The CDR3 is 14 amino acids. CDR1 is LNHDA, CDR2 SQIVND, per germline (reference sequence). V was cut by 3 bases and J by 7 bases, with 15 bases left in between. This CDR3 reads CASSIPGDILEAFF. CDR3 DNA sequence: TGTGCCAGTAGTATTCCAGGGGACATACTTGAAGCTTTCTTT. The full variable domain, in which reference TRBV19 and TRBJ1-1 provide the parts outside the CDR3, is DGGITQSPKYLFRKEGQNVTLSCEQNLNHDAMYWYRQDPGQGLRLIYYSQIVNDFQKGDIAEGYSVSREKKESFPLTVTSAQKNPTAFYLCASSIPGDILEAFFGQGTRLTVV.

The rearrangement uses TRBV10-2 and TRBJ2-1; D not resolved. This CDR3 spans 11 amino acids. Germline V gene lookup returns CDR1 WSHSY and CDR2 SAAADI. V dropped 7 bases and J dropped 7 bases, with 8 bases sitting between them. CDR3 sequence: CASTFLNEQFF. The CDR3 DNA sequence: TGCGCCAGCACTTTTTTGAATGAGCAGTTCTTC.

V and J are TRBV28 and TRBJ2-5; D might be TRBD2 (5 bases). This CDR3 spans 14 amino acids. V lost 7 bases, J lost 4 bases, and 16 bases lay in between. Germline assignment: CDR1 MDHEN and CDR2 SYDVKM. CDR3 nucleotide sequence: TGTGCCAGCACCCCGACTATGGGTGGAGAGACCCAGTACTTC. Protein product: CASTPTMGGETQYF.

The chain combines TRBV19 with TRBJ1-2; D ambiguous. Germline V lookup: CDR1 LNHDA, CDR2 SQIVND (reference sequence). Trimming cost V 1 base and J 3 bases, with 6 bases left between them. The CDR3 sequence is 13 residues long. The CDR3 nucleotides are TGTGCCAGTAGTATAGGGCGGTACTATGGCTACACCTTC. Protein sequence: CASSIGRYYGYTF.

Comments on this clone: Other DNA sequences of this sample code for an identical CDR3. The V gene is TRBV30, the J gene TRBJ1-2; 7 bases are a match to TRBD1. V lost 3 bases to trimming and J lost 7 bases; unmatched junction nucleotides: 5. Germline V gene sequence: CDR1 GTSNPN, CDR2 SVGIG (reference sequence). CDR3 size: 12 residues. The CDR3 DNA reads as TGTGCCTGGAGCAGGCAGGGGGGTGGCTACACCTTC. This codes for CAWSRQGGGYTF.